This is a list of T cell receptor beta chains from one sample in a study of shared clonotypes between healthy human individuals. Libraries were prepared by immunoSEQ multiplex PCR; TCRdb keeps only in-frame clonotypes and omits some of them. This sample has 2,500,000 or so clones; around nine tenths occur once, and the top ten carry over 0.12%. Sequences were obtained from naive CD4+ T cells sorted from blood. The origin of the receptors is a man aged 18-30 years in good health. CDR3s include the opening cysteine and the closing phenylalanine or tryptophan. Each record gives: clone size, D gene, J gene, V gene, CDR3 DNA, CDR3 protein. The D gene is left open where the match is weak. Size is omitted from some rows. Given values are once, few, many or a class for expanded clones.

clone size: -
D gene: -
J gene: TRBJ2-1
V gene: TRBV4-1
CDR3 DNA: TGCGCCAGCAGCCAAAAGCCCCAGCCCTCGAGGGATGAGCAGTTCTTC
CDR3 protein: CASSQKPQPSRDEQFF

clone size: -
D gene: -
J gene: TRBJ2-7
V gene: TRBV19
CDR3 DNA: TGTGCCAGTAGTATCACGACGGGGAGATACGAGCAGTACTTC
CDR3 protein: CASSITTGRYEQYF

clone size: -
D gene: -
J gene: TRBJ2-7
V gene: TRBV29-1
CDR3 DNA: TGCAGCGTTGAAGATCCCCTCCTGTACGAGCAGTACTTC
CDR3 protein: CSVEDPLLYEQYF

clone size: -
D gene: -
J gene: TRBJ1-3
V gene: TRBV7-2
CDR3 DNA: TGTGCCAGCAGCACACAAGGGGCTGGAGGAAACACCATATATTTT
CDR3 protein: CASSTQGAGGNTIYF

clone size: -
D gene: -
J gene: TRBJ2-1
V gene: TRBV9
CDR3 DNA: TGTGCCAGCAGCGCGCGAGGCGGAAGCTCCTACAATGAGCAGTTCTTC
CDR3 protein: CASSARGGSSYNEQFF

clone size: -
D gene: TRBD1
J gene: TRBJ1-2
V gene: TRBV7-6
CDR3 DNA: TGTGCCAGCAGCATTTACCGGGACAGTCTTTATGGCTACACCTTC
CDR3 protein: CASSIYRDSLYGYTF

clone size: -
D gene: TRBD2
J gene: TRBJ2-1
V gene: TRBV7-2
CDR3 DNA: TGTGCCAGCAGCTACACTAGCGGGAGAGGCAATGAGCAGTTCTTC
CDR3 protein: CASSYTSGRGNEQFF

clone size: once
D gene: TRBD2
J gene: TRBJ2-1
V gene: TRBV11-2
CDR3 DNA: TGTGCCAGCAGCTTTGCCACTAGCGGGAGGGATCATGAGCAGTTCTTC
CDR3 protein: CASSFATSGRDHEQFF

clone size: -
D gene: -
J gene: TRBJ2-7
V gene: TRBV2
CDR3 DNA: TGTGCCAGCAGACTTAGGACCGATACCTACGAGCAGTACTTC
CDR3 protein: CASRLRTDTYEQYF

clone size: -
D gene: TRBD2
J gene: TRBJ2-7
V gene: TRBV5-4
CDR3 DNA: TGTGCCAGCAGCCTTAGCGGGAGGGCCGACGAGCAGTACTTC
CDR3 protein: CASSLSGRADEQYF

clone size: -
D gene: TRBD2
J gene: TRBJ2-3
V gene: TRBV5-4
CDR3 DNA: TGTGCCAGCAGCGTGGCGGGGGTAGGTGATACGCAGTATTTT
CDR3 protein: CASSVAGVGDTQYF

clone size: -
D gene: -
J gene: TRBJ2-3
V gene: TRBV5-1
CDR3 DNA: TGCGCCAGCAGCTCTAGGAGGCCCACAGATACGCAGTATTTT
CDR3 protein: CASSSRRPTDTQYF

clone size: -
D gene: -
J gene: TRBJ2-1
V gene: TRBV30
CDR3 DNA: TGTGCCTGGACCACTGGACGGTTATACAATGAGCAGTTCTTC
CDR3 protein: CAWTTGRLYNEQFF

clone size: -
D gene: -
J gene: TRBJ1-1
V gene: TRBV5-6
CDR3 DNA: TGTGCCAGCAGCGGGATGAGGGCAGGGGTGAACACTGAAGCTTTCTTT
CDR3 protein: CASSGMRAGVNTEAFF

clone size: -
D gene: TRBD1
J gene: TRBJ2-5
V gene: TRBV7-9
CDR3 DNA: TGTGCCAGCAGCTTATGGTTGACAGGGGTCGGAGAGACCCAGTACTTC
CDR3 protein: CASSLWLTGVGETQYF

clone size: few
D gene: -
J gene: TRBJ2-3
V gene: TRBV7-9
CDR3 DNA: TGTGCCAGCAGCTGGGGGGCAGGACCGCAGTATTTT
CDR3 protein: CASSWGAGPQYF

clone size: -
D gene: TRBD2
J gene: TRBJ2-1
V gene: TRBV30
CDR3 DNA: TGTGCCTGGAGTGGGCGGGGGGACAATGAGCAGTTCTTC
CDR3 protein: CAWSGRGDNEQFF

clone size: -
D gene: -
J gene: TRBJ2-3
V gene: TRBV4-1
CDR3 DNA: TGCGCCAGCAGCCAAGCGGGGGGCCCAGATACGCAGTATTTT
CDR3 protein: CASSQAGGPDTQYF

clone size: -
D gene: TRBD2
J gene: TRBJ2-5
V gene: TRBV5-1
CDR3 DNA: TGCGCCAGCAGCTTCAATCAGCGGGAACAAGAGACCCAGTACTTC
CDR3 protein: CASSFNQREQETQYF

clone size: once
D gene: TRBD1
J gene: TRBJ1-2
V gene: TRBV6-5
CDR3 DNA: TGTGCCAGCAGTTACCGAGACAGGGGGGCCTATGGCTACACCTTC
CDR3 protein: CASSYRDRGAYGYTF

clone size: -
D gene: -
J gene: TRBJ2-1
V gene: TRBV11-3
CDR3 DNA: TGTGCCAGCAGCAAAGACAGCTCCTACAATGAGCAGTTCTTC
CDR3 protein: CASSKDSSYNEQFF

clone size: -
D gene: -
J gene: TRBJ1-2
V gene: TRBV29-1
CDR3 DNA: TGCAGCGTCGCCTTAGCTAACTATGGCTACACCTTC
CDR3 protein: CSVALANYGYTF

clone size: -
D gene: -
J gene: TRBJ1-5
V gene: TRBV6-1
CDR3 DNA: TGTGCCAGCAGTGAACAGGCGAATCAGCCCCAGCATTTT
CDR3 protein: CASSEQANQPQHF

clone size: -
D gene: -
J gene: TRBJ1-1
V gene: TRBV10-3
CDR3 DNA: TGTGCCGCCAATCGGCAGGGTAACACTGAAGCTTTCTTT
CDR3 protein: CAANRQGNTEAFF

clone size: -
D gene: TRBD1
J gene: TRBJ2-7
V gene: TRBV10-3
CDR3 DNA: TGTGCCGTCCAACAGGGGAGTCAGGGCGAGCAGTACTTC
CDR3 protein: CAVQQGSQGEQYF

clone size: -
D gene: -
J gene: TRBJ2-5
V gene: TRBV19
CDR3 DNA: TGTGCCAGTAGTATAGGACAGGCCCAAGAGACCCAGTACTTC
CDR3 protein: CASSIGQAQETQYF

clone size: -
D gene: -
J gene: TRBJ2-7
V gene: TRBV10-3
CDR3 DNA: TGTGCCATCAGTGGGGAAAACAAGGAGCAGTACTTC
CDR3 protein: CAISGENKEQYF

clone size: -
D gene: -
J gene: TRBJ1-2
V gene: TRBV5-1
CDR3 DNA: TGCGCCAGCAGCTTGGGCGGCCCGGGTGGCTACACCTTC
CDR3 protein: CASSLGGPGGYTF

clone size: -
D gene: -
J gene: TRBJ2-7
V gene: TRBV19
CDR3 DNA: TGTGCCAGTAGTATGCAGGGCCCAGTTTCCTACGAGCAGTACTTC
CDR3 protein: CASSMQGPVSYEQYF

clone size: -
D gene: -
J gene: TRBJ2-1
V gene: TRBV29-1
CDR3 DNA: TGCAGCGTCCTCGGACTAGGGGGAATGCGGCAGTTCTTC
CDR3 protein: CSVLGLGGMRQFF

clone size: once
D gene: TRBD1
J gene: TRBJ1-2
V gene: TRBV5-6
CDR3 DNA: TGTGCCAGCAGCGAAGGGACAGAGAACTATGGCTACACCTTC
CDR3 protein: CASSEGTENYGYTF

clone size: -
D gene: -
J gene: TRBJ1-5
V gene: TRBV30
CDR3 DNA: TGTGCCTGGAGTGCCGGGTACAATCAGCCCCAGCATTTT
CDR3 protein: CAWSAGYNQPQHF

clone size: -
D gene: -
J gene: TRBJ2-7
V gene: TRBV20-1
CDR3 DNA: TGCAGTGCTAGCACGGGCTACGAGCAGTACTTC
CDR3 protein: CSASTGYEQYF

clone size: -
D gene: TRBD2
J gene: TRBJ2-7
V gene: TRBV9
CDR3 DNA: TGTGCCAGCAGCGTAGGGGAGTCCGCGGGACTAGGTATGAAGCAGTACTTC
CDR3 protein: CASSVGESAGLGMKQYF

clone size: -
D gene: -
J gene: TRBJ2-7
V gene: TRBV5-1
CDR3 DNA: TGCGCCAGCAGCTTGGGGCTCATAGCCTACGAGCAGTACTTC
CDR3 protein: CASSLGLIAYEQYF

clone size: -
D gene: -
J gene: TRBJ2-3
V gene: TRBV19
CDR3 DNA: TGTGCCAGTAGTACTACAGGTGTCCTCACAGATACGCAGTATTTT
CDR3 protein: CASSTTGVLTDTQYF

clone size: -
D gene: -
J gene: TRBJ1-4
V gene: TRBV5-4
CDR3 DNA: TGTGCCAGCAGCTTAGGCAGGGGATATGAAAAACTGTTTTTT
CDR3 protein: CASSLGRGYEKLFF

clone size: -
D gene: -
J gene: TRBJ2-3
V gene: TRBV29-1
CDR3 DNA: TGCAGCGTTGAAGGCCCAAACACAGATACGCAGTATTTT
CDR3 protein: CSVEGPNTDTQYF

clone size: -
D gene: -
J gene: TRBJ2-7
V gene: TRBV5-1
CDR3 DNA: TGCGCCAGCAGCTACGTCCCAGGGGCCACCTACGAGCAGTACTTC
CDR3 protein: CASSYVPGATYEQYF

clone size: -
D gene: -
J gene: TRBJ1-5
V gene: TRBV30
CDR3 DNA: TGTGCCTGGAGTGTCGGGGTTGCCCAGCATTTT
CDR3 protein: CAWSVGVAQHF

clone size: -
D gene: -
J gene: TRBJ2-3
V gene: TRBV19
CDR3 DNA: TGTGCCAGTAGTATGCCAGGGGGCACAGATACGCAGTATTTT
CDR3 protein: CASSMPGGTDTQYF

clone size: -
D gene: -
J gene: TRBJ2-2
V gene: TRBV10-3
CDR3 DNA: TGTGCCATCACCGAGACAGGCCCCTCGGAGCTGTTTTTT
CDR3 protein: CAITETGPSELFF

clone size: -
D gene: -
J gene: TRBJ2-7
V gene: TRBV28
CDR3 DNA: TGTGCCAGCACCGAGTCAGTGGGGGAGCAGTACTTC
CDR3 protein: CASTESVGEQYF

clone size: -
D gene: -
J gene: TRBJ2-3
V gene: TRBV6-1
CDR3 DNA: TGTGCCAGCAGTGGTGGTAGGGGCACAGATACGCAGTATTTT
CDR3 protein: CASSGGRGTDTQYF

clone size: once
D gene: TRBD1
J gene: TRBJ2-1
V gene: TRBV2
CDR3 DNA: TGTGCCAGCTCCACACAGGGGGCCTCCTACAATGAGCAGTTCTTC
CDR3 protein: CASSTQGASYNEQFF

clone size: -
D gene: -
J gene: TRBJ2-7
V gene: TRBV11-2
CDR3 DNA: TGTGCCAGCAGCTTAGGGACGAGGTCCTCCTACGAGCAGTACTTC
CDR3 protein: CASSLGTRSSYEQYF

clone size: -
D gene: -
J gene: TRBJ2-3
V gene: TRBV6-1
CDR3 DNA: TGTGCCAGCCAAACAGGGATTAGCACAGATACGCAGTATTTT
CDR3 protein: CASQTGISTDTQYF

clone size: once
D gene: -
J gene: TRBJ1-2
V gene: TRBV30
CDR3 DNA: TGTGCCTGGAGTAACAGGGAAGGCTACACCTTC
CDR3 protein: CAWSNREGYTF

clone size: -
D gene: TRBD1
J gene: TRBJ2-7
V gene: TRBV2
CDR3 DNA: TGTGCCAGCAGGGGGACAGGTCCTGGTTCGGAGCAGTACTTC
CDR3 protein: CASRGTGPGSEQYF

clone size: -
D gene: -
J gene: TRBJ1-4
V gene: TRBV19
CDR3 DNA: TGTGCCAGTAAGGATGGGCTCAGCGAAAAACTGTTTTTT
CDR3 protein: CASKDGLSEKLFF

clone size: few
D gene: TRBD2
J gene: TRBJ2-2
V gene: TRBV15
CDR3 DNA: TGTGCCACCAGTGGCGGACTAGCGGGAGCGGACGGGGAGCTGTTTTTT
CDR3 protein: CATSGGLAGADGELFF

clone size: once
D gene: -
J gene: TRBJ1-4
V gene: TRBV18
CDR3 DNA: TGTGCCAGCTCACCTCCGATGGCTGGGGGGCGAACTGGGGAAAAACTGTTTTTT
CDR3 protein: CASSPPMAGGRTGEKLFF